This T cell receptor (beta chain) comes out of a study of blood T cells in healthy people across ages. For this clonotype: Its antigen remains unidentified.

Using a J-beta primer mix together with a sample-barcoded 5' primer, a second PCR was run for roughly 7 to 12 cycles. TCRdb processed the 5' RACE reads anew with MiXCR; each CDR3 protein has one entry. The table includes 700,000 to 900,000 distinct CDR3 sequences, roughly 24% detected once. Study-wide points: The lack of PBMC sorting stopped any conclusive naive versus antigen-experienced comparison.

The germline V and J ends were trimmed by 1 base and 13 bases, with 11 bases remaining between them. CDR1 and CDR2 from the germline V gene are MDHEN and SYDVKM. The CDR3 runs to 12 residues. This same sample was also part of a study on T cells of mothers and their children. As that report states: Each donor was one of three healthy Caucasian mothers or one of their six children. Related pairs of mothers and children showed slightly higher, non-significant overlap versus unrelated pairs.

The rearrangement links TRBV28 to TRBJ2-4; D unresolved. Sequencing used blood. The sequence was obtained from a boy between 10 and 17 years old in good health. The DNA for the CDR3 is TGTGCCAGCAGTTTATCTCAGGACCTCCAGTACTTC. Protein: CASSLSQDLQYF.